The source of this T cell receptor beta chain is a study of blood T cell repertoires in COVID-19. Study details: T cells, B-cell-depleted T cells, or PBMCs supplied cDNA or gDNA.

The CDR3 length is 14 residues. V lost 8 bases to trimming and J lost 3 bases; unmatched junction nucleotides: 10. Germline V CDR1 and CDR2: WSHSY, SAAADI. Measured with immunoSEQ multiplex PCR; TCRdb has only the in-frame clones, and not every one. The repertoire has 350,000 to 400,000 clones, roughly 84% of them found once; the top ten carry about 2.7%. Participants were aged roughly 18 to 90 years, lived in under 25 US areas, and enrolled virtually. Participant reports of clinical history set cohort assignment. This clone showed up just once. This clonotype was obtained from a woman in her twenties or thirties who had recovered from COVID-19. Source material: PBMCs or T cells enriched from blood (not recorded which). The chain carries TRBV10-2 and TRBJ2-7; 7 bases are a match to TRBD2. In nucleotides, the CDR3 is TGCGCCAGCGGGGGGAGGGACCTACTCTACGAGCAGTACTTC. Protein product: CASGGRDLLYEQYF.